A single sample gave rise to the 30 T cell receptor beta chains below, sequenced in a study of cytomegalovirus exposure and HLA in healthy donors. This table comes from immunoSEQ multiplex PCR, and its TCRdb copy is limited to in-frame clones, with some not included. In the table there are some 170,000 clones, 80% to 85% of which are singletons. Sequenced input: PBMCs. These receptors were collected from a man aged 25 to 40 in good health and CMV-seropositive.

In its sample, this clone was seen once. The V and J genes are TRBV28 and TRBJ2-1, with unresolved D. The CDR3 covers 16 residues. The germline V gene encodes CDR1 MDHEN and CDR2 SYDVKM. V dropped 1 base and J dropped 5 bases, with 15 bases sitting between them. The CDR3 spells CASSLYRAATDNEQFF. In nucleotides, the CDR3 is TGTGCCAGCAGTTTATATCGCGCAGCGACCGACAATGAGCAGTTCTTC.

The rearrangement uses TRBV11-2 and TRBJ2-5, with 8 bases aligning to TRBD1. The CDR3 totals 15 residues. From germline, CDR1 is SGHAT and CDR2 FQNNGV. J gave up 7 bases and V 6 bases, and 13 bases lay outside the gene matches. The chain's CDR3 is CASRQGGSKVVTQYF. CDR3 DNA sequence: TGTGCCAGCAGACAGGGGGGCTCCAAGGTGGTGACCCAGTACTTC. Variable domain in full (rest from reference TRBV11-2 and TRBJ2-5): EAGVAQSPRYKIIEKRQSVAFWCNPISGHATLYWYQQILGQGPKLLIQFQNNGVVDDSQLPKDRFSAERLKGVDSTLKIQPAKLEDSAVYLCASRQGGSKVVTQYFGPGTRLLVL.

J is TRBJ2-4 and V is TRBV6-5, with 9 bases lining up with TRBD1. V gave up 4 bases and J gave up 3 bases; unmatched junction bases: 4. This CDR3 has 15 residues. Germline V gives CDR1 MNHEY, CDR2 SVGAGI. The CDR3 DNA reads TGTGCCAGCAGTTGGGGACAGGGTGACAAAAACATTCAGTACTTC. This translates into CASSWGQGDKNIQYF.

The table lists this clone with a few counts. The CDR3 DNA reads as TGCGCCAGCAGCCTAAGCGAGATGTATGGCTACACCTTC. Amino acids: CASSLSEMYGYTF. The chain links TRBV4-1 to TRBJ1-2; D remains unclear. CDR3 length: 13 residues. The V and J ends lost 4 bases and 5 bases respectively, with 11 bases between them. Germline CDR1 MGHRA, CDR2 YSYEKL.

The J gene is TRBJ2-5, the V gene TRBV2, with 9 nucleotides matching TRBD2. J lost 3 bases, V lost 1 base, and 12 bases had no gene match. The CDR3 totals 18 residues. CDR1 SNHLY and CDR2 FYNNEI come from the germline V gene. CDR3 nucleotides: TGTGCCAGCAGTGAAGGGGCGGCTAGCGGGGCCTTAAAAGAGACCCAGTACTTC. This translates into CASSEGAASGALKETQYF.

Here the CDR3 reads CSVAGLADNNEQFF. The DNA of the CDR3 is TGCAGCGTTGCGGGACTAGCGGACAACAATGAGCAGTTCTTC. The chain carries TRBV29-1 and TRBJ2-1; 11 bases agree with TRBD2. The CDR3 runs 14 residues. Trimming took 4 bases from V and 5 from J; bases not matched to a gene: 4. Looked up from germline, CDR1 is SQVTM and CDR2 is ANQGSEA.

V gene TRBV6-5 combines with J gene TRBJ2-3; TRBD1 is a possible D gene (6 bases). This CDR3 has 14 residues. With 5 bases removed from V and 5 bases from J, the gap between germline ends came to 14 bases. CDR1 and CDR2 (germline): MNHEY, SVGAGI. The CDR3 loop reads CASSMGAEGDTQYF. The DNA for the CDR3 is TGTGCCAGCAGTATGGGGGCAGAAGGAGATACGCAGTATTTT.

The gene calls are TRBV19 and TRBJ1-2, with a tentative D call TRBD1 (6 bases). In germline, CDR1 is LNHDA, CDR2 SQIVND (reference sequence). The CDR3 sequence is 12 residues long. V lost 6 bases, J lost 8 bases, and 13 bases lay in between. The CDR3 protein is CASRDTGQGYTF. The CDR3 DNA reads as TGTGCCAGTAGGGATACAGGGCAAGGCTACACCTTC.

The rearrangement uses TRBV19 and TRBJ2-1; a weak D match, TRBD2 (6 bases). CDR3 length equals 15 residues. The germline V gene has CDR1 LNHDA and CDR2 SQIVND (reference sequence). Trimming took off 8 bases at V and 4 bases at J, with 18 bases between the two ends. The CDR3 loop is CASGKGQGGYNEQFF. DNA of the CDR3: TGTGCCAGTGGTAAGGGCCAGGGAGGTTACAATGAGCAGTTCTTC.

This chain uses TRBV6-5 with TRBJ2-1; 8 bases are a match to TRBD1. V shed 9 bases, J shed 9 bases, and the junction held 13 bases outside the gene matches. CDR1 and CDR2 from the germline V gene are MNHEY and SVGAGI. The CDR3 is 14 residues long. The CDR3 DNA reads as TGTGCCAGTCGTCCGACAGGGGCCACCGGTGAGCAGTTCTTC. It encodes CASRPTGATGEQFF.

This clone was recorded once. This rearrangement joins TRBV9 to TRBJ2-3; tentative D call: TRBD1 (5 bases). Trimming removed 4 bases from V and 3 bases from J, with 18 bases in between. Germline-derived CDR1 and CDR2 are SGDLS and YYNGEE. The CDR3 runs to 16 residues. The CDR3 is CASSPRVVGSTDTQYF. DNA of the CDR3: TGTGCCAGCAGCCCCAGGGTGGTGGGGTCGACAGATACGCAGTATTTT.

A few counts support this clone. The gene calls are TRBV5-1 and TRBJ1-2; a possible D gene is TRBD1 (6 bases). This CDR3 is 16 amino acids long. Germline-derived CDR1 and CDR2 are SGHRS and YFSETQ. V was pared by 0 bases and J by 0 bases, with 12 bases between. CDR3 amino acids: CASSLGTAISNYGYTF. CDR3 nucleotide sequence: TGCGCCAGCAGCTTGGGGACAGCCATTTCTAACTATGGCTACACCTTC.

V is TRBV15 and J is TRBJ1-2, with unresolved D. Per the germline V gene, CDR1 is LNHNV and CDR2 is YYDKDF (reference sequence). The V end was cut by 1 base, the J end by 6 bases, with 9 bases between. The CDR3 contains 13 residues. The DNA for the CDR3 is TGTGCCACCAGCAGAGTGTACGGGGATGGCTACACCTTC. It specifies CATSRVYGDGYTF.

CDR3 sequence (DNA): TGTGCCAGCAGTACCCTGAGGCAAAAGGGGACTCTACGCGAGCAGTACTTC. Its translation: CASSTLRQKGTLREQYF. J is TRBJ2-7 and V is TRBV27, with a tentative D call TRBD2 (6 bases). Trimming stripped 5 bases from V and 6 bases from J, with 26 bases between. The germline gives CDR1 MNHEY, CDR2 SMNVEV (reference sequence). The CDR3 consists of 17 residues.

The rearrangement uses TRBV28 and TRBJ2-7; 7 nucleotides line up with TRBD1. The CDR3 length is 17 residues. Germline loops: CDR1 MDHEN, CDR2 SYDVKM. Trimming removed 5 bases from V and 0 bases from J; junction bases left unmatched: 13. CDR3 bases: TGTGCCAGCAGTCGCAGACACCGGGACAGCAGCTCCTACGAGCAGTACTTC. Encoded protein: CASSRRHRDSSSYEQYF.

The J gene is TRBJ2-3, the V gene TRBV2; 10 positions match TRBD1. The germline V gene has CDR1 SNHLY and CDR2 FYNNEI. CDR3 size: 16 residues. V gave up 3 bases and J gave up 1 base; unmatched junction bases: 4. The CDR3 loop is CASSDGTGDGTDTQYF. The CDR3 nucleotides are TGTGCCAGCAGTGACGGGACAGGGGACGGCACAGATACGCAGTATTTT.

This clone is a singleton in its sample. The chain links TRBV5-6 to TRBJ2-1; 10 bases match TRBD2. This CDR3 region has 15 residues. Losses at the gene ends were 4 bases for V and 2 bases for J; bases not matched to a gene: 3. Germline CDR1 SGHDT, CDR2 YYEEEE. The CDR3 protein is CASSRTSGAYNEQFF. The CDR3 nucleotides are TGTGCCAGCAGCCGCACTAGCGGGGCCTACAATGAGCAGTTCTTC. The complete variable domain, with remaining parts taken from reference TRBV5-6 and TRBJ2-1, reads DAGVTQSPTHLIKTRGQQVTLRCSPKSGHDTVSWYQQALGQGPQFIFQYYEEEERQRGNFPDRFSGHQFPNYSSELNVNALLLGDSALYLCASSRTSGAYNEQFFGPGTRLTVL.

This chain's CDR3 is CASSRPFTGSLSYTF. The CDR3 coding sequence is TGTGCCAGCAGTCGACCATTTACAGGGTCGTTAAGCTACACCTTC. The chain uses TRBV5-4 and TRBJ1-2; weak D call: TRBD1 (6 bases). The V end lost 5 bases, the J end lost 9 bases, and 23 bases lay between the germline ends. The germline V gene has CDR1 SGHNT and CDR2 YYREEE (reference sequence). The CDR3 runs to 15 residues.

V gene TRBV18 combines with J gene TRBJ2-7; the D gene is possibly TRBD2 (5 bases). The CDR3 extends over 15 amino acids. V lost 3 bases and J lost 3, with 15 bases in between. Germline assignment: CDR1 KGHSH and CDR2 LQKENI. The CDR3 loop is CASSPGVADNYEQYF. The CDR3 DNA follows: TGTGCCAGCTCACCGGGAGTCGCAGACAACTACGAGCAGTACTTC.

This clone came up a few times. This chain connects TRBV7-8 to TRBJ2-5, with TRBD1 as a possible D gene (6 bases). V was shortened by 1 base and J by 5 bases, with 11 bases between the two germline ends. The germline V gene has CDR1 SGHVS and CDR2 FQNEAQ. The CDR3 has 14 residues. In DNA, the CDR3 is TGTGCCAGCAGCTTAGGGGCAGGGGCGGAGACCCAGTACTTC. Protein product: CASSLGAGAETQYF.

The chain joins TRBV28 to TRBJ2-7; the D is unclear. This CDR3 has 14 residues. Germline V gives CDR1 MDHEN, CDR2 SYDVKM. V was clipped by 6 bases and J by 0 bases, with 12 bases between them. CDR3 nucleotide sequence: TGTGCCAGCAGGCGGCCTCGGCCCTCCTACGAGCAGTACTTC. Amino acids: CASRRPRPSYEQYF.

This chain connects TRBV18 to TRBJ2-3; 13 positions agree with TRBD2. Per germline, CDR1 KGHSH and CDR2 LQKENI. This CDR3 region has 16 residues. The V and J ends lost 5 bases and 3 bases, in that order; junction bases with no gene match: 5. CDR3 DNA: TGTGCCAGCTCATTCCGACTAGCGGGAGGAACAGATACGCAGTATTTT. Amino acids: CASSFRLAGGTDTQYF.

The chain couples TRBV2 to TRBJ1-3, with 7 nucleotides matching TRBD1. Germline lookup yields CDR1 SNHLY and CDR2 FYNNEI. This CDR3 is built from 14 residues. With 4 bases clipped from V and 2 bases from J, the junction kept 2 bases outside the gene matches. CDR3 nucleotide sequence: TGTGCCAGCAGTGTGACAGGGACTGGAAACACCATATATTTT. Its translation: CASSVTGTGNTIYF.

There are many counts of this clone. In nucleotides, the CDR3 is TGTGCCAGCAGTGAGACGAGGGATCGGCAGTACTTC. Encoded protein: CASSETRDRQYF. The rearrangement uses TRBV6-1 and TRBJ2-7, with a weak D call TRBD2 (5 bases). Trimming stripped 3 bases from V and 9 bases from J, with 12 bases between. The CDR3 consists of 12 residues. The germline gives CDR1 MNHNS, CDR2 SASEGT.

The rearrangement joins TRBV25-1 to TRBJ2-1; TRBD1 matches at 12 bases. The CDR3 totals 16 residues. Germline CDR1 MGHDK, CDR2 SYGVNS. Germline trimming cut 2 bases from V and 7 bases from J; bases unmatched to any gene: 6. CDR3 DNA sequence: TGTGCCAGCAGTGAACGAGGGACAGGGGGCTTGAATGAGCAGTTCTTC. Protein product: CASSERGTGGLNEQFF.

The V and J genes are TRBV6-1 and TRBJ2-7; D uncertain. CDR3 size: 12 residues. V lost 2 bases and J lost 7, with 9 bases in between. The germline V gene has CDR1 MNHNS and CDR2 SASEGT. The CDR3: CASSEFKEEQYF. CDR3 nucleotides: TGTGCCAGCAGTGAATTTAAAGAGGAGCAGTACTTC.

This clone was recorded only once. This chain links TRBV6-1 with TRBJ1-4, with 9 bases matching TRBD1. CDR1 is MNHNS, CDR2 SASEGT, per germline. With V trimmed by 6 bases and J by 4 bases, 6 bases remained unmatched. This CDR3 is 15 amino acids long. Here the CDR3 reads CASRMTGGLNEKLFF. The CDR3, as DNA: TGTGCCAGCAGGATGACAGGGGGACTTAATGAAAAACTGTTTTTT.

The rearrangement joins TRBV5-6 to TRBJ1-5; D gene unclear. V dropped 0 bases and J dropped 4 bases, with 8 bases sitting between them. Germline V CDR1 and CDR2: SGHDT, YYEEEE. This CDR3 spans 14 amino acids. Written as DNA, the CDR3 is TGTGCCAGCAGCTTGGGGCTAGGAAATCAGCCCCAGCATTTT. Protein product: CASSLGLGNQPQHF.

V and J are TRBV6-6 and TRBJ2-1; 8 nucleotides align to TRBD2. CDR3 length equals 15 residues. The V and J ends lost 7 bases and 5 bases, in that order; junction bases with no gene match: 10. The germline gives CDR1 MNHNY, CDR2 SVGAGI (reference sequence). In DNA, the CDR3 is TGTGCCAGCACCGCGGGACTAGACCTTAACAATGAGCAGTTCTTC. Translated, it gives CASTAGLDLNNEQFF.

The V and J genes are TRBV7-2 and TRBJ2-2; possible D gene TRBD2, 7 bases. This CDR3 has 16 residues. From germline, CDR1 is SGHTA and CDR2 FQGNSA. Trimming left V 1 base short and J 1 base short, with 10 bases between. In DNA form, the CDR3 reads TGTGCCAGCAGCTTAGTCGGGGGGCAGAACACCGGGGAGCTGTTTTTT. Amino acids: CASSLVGGQNTGELFF.